The present entry profiles one T cell receptor beta chain with its context. The entry originates in a study of blood T cell repertoires in COVID-19. TCRdb keeps only in-frame clones here, not all; method: immunoSEQ multiplex PCR. The repertoire has some 190,000 clones, 89% of them found once; the top ten carry 2% to 2.5%. Germline-derived CDR1 and CDR2 are SQVTM and ANQGSEA. The CDR3 contains 14 residues. V gave up 6 bases and J gave up 5 bases; unmatched junction bases: 6. This sequence was found in a woman in her thirties or forties with acute COVID-19. Sequences were obtained from PBMCs or T cells enriched from blood (not recorded which). The genes are TRBV29-1 and TRBJ2-3, with 12 bases identical to TRBD2. The chain's CDR3 is CSVATSGRLDTQYF. CDR3 DNA: TGCAGCGTAGCCACTAGCGGGAGGTTAGATACGCAGTATTTT.